A selection of T cell receptor beta chains follows, all from one sample in a study of vaccination and CD4 T cells after COVID-19. These receptors' antigens are unknown. One entry per CDR3 protein, called by TCRdb with MiXCR from the PCR reads. Of roughly 17,000 distinct CDR3 sequences in the sample, less than 50% are singletons; the top ten hold 9.5% to 15%. Sequencing was carried out using CD4+ T cells from blood, cultured in vitro. Source of these receptors: a human donor who had recovered from COVID-19. Both conserved end residues are part of each CDR3. A D gene is named only where the DNA matches it firmly. Expanded clones are given a class, and other clones once, few, many or no size at all.

>TRBV19|TRBJ2-6|NA|NA
CASTMSGRATGANVLTF
TGTGCCAGTACCATGAGTGGGCGGGCAACTGGGGCCAACGTCCTGACTTTC
>TRBV6-1|TRBJ1-3|medium-sized|NA
CASRQGNTIYF
TGTGCCAGCAGACAGGGCAACACCATATATTTT
>TRBV10-3|TRBJ2-6|few|NA
CAISGGGPGANVLTF
TGTGCCATCAGTGGAGGGGGACCCGGGGCCAACGTCCTGACTTTC
>TRBV20-1|TRBJ1-2|few|TRBD1
CSANLGQGWNGYTF
TGCAGTGCTAATCTGGGACAGGGTTGGAATGGCTACACCTTC
>TRBV6-5|TRBJ1-1|few|TRBD1
CASSYLTRGQGYNTEAFF
TGTGCCAGCAGTTACCTTACCCGAGGACAGGGCTATAACACTGAAGCTTTCTTT
>TRBV6-5|TRBJ1-2|NA|NA
CASSYTTGRVYGYTF
TGTGCCAGCAGTTACACTACAGGACGGGTCTATGGCTACACCTTC
>TRBV6-4|TRBJ2-1|NA|TRBD1
CASSHRTGSVLQEQFF
TGTGCCAGCAGCCACCGGACAGGTTCTGTCTTACAGGAGCAGTTCTTC
>TRBV20-1|TRBJ2-7|NA|TRBD2
CSAQPGLAASRGYEQYF
TGCAGTGCCCAACCGGGACTAGCGGCGTCCCGGGGTTACGAGCAGTACTTC
>TRBV7-9|TRBJ2-5|medium-sized|NA
CASRDKVQETQYF
TGTGCCAGCAGGGACAAGGTTCAAGAGACCCAGTACTTC
>TRBV28|TRBJ1-2|few|NA
CASSLPYYGYTF
TGTGCCAGCAGTCTACCCTACTATGGCTACACCTTC
>TRBV24-1|TRBJ1-5|medium-sized|NA
CATSERGRSNQPQHF
TGTGCCACCAGTGAAAGAGGACGGAGCAATCAGCCCCAGCATTTT
>TRBV7-6|TRBJ2-1|NA|TRBD2
CASSLAVTSGTEQFF
TGTGCCAGCAGCTTAGCGGTGACTAGCGGGACAGAGCAGTTCTTC
>TRBV11-2|TRBJ1-3|NA|NA
CASSLVGGLRNTIYF
TGTGCCAGCAGCTTAGTGGGGGGTCTCAGAAACACCATATATTTT
>TRBV20-1|TRBJ1-3|few|TRBD1
CSARGSGQGRNTIYF
TGCAGTGCTAGGGGATCCGGACAGGGGAGAAACACCATATATTTT
>TRBV6-1|TRBJ1-2|few|NA
CASSLFWDNLWYGYTF
TGTGCCAGCAGCCTTTTCTGGGACAATTTGTGGTATGGCTACACCTTC
>TRBV27|TRBJ1-1|NA|NA
CASSLSRTTEAFF
TGTGCCAGCAGTTTATCGCGAACCACTGAAGCTTTCTTT
>TRBV20-1|TRBJ2-7|NA|NA
CSARPAKRSYEQYF
TGCAGTGCTAGACCAGCGAAGAGGTCCTACGAGCAGTACTTC
>TRBV20-1|TRBJ1-6|few|NA
CSARLRTEPTDSPLHF
TGCAGTGCTAGACTGCGGACAGAACCCACGGACTCACCCCTCCACTTT
>TRBV18|TRBJ1-5|NA|NA
CASSLLANQPQHF
TGTGCCAGCTCACTACTTGCTAATCAGCCCCAGCATTTT
>TRBV4-3|TRBJ2-2|NA|TRBD1
CAGSQEGQGPYANTGELFF
TGCGCCGGCAGCCAAGAGGGACAGGGGCCTTACGCGAACACCGGGGAGCTGTTTTTT
>TRBV20-1|TRBJ1-2|NA|TRBD1
CSASYPPKPETGMNTDGYTF
TGCAGTGCTAGTTACCCCCCGAAGCCAGAGACAGGGATGAATACGGACGGCTACACCTTC
>TRBV7-2|TRBJ2-2|NA|NA
CASSFLPRGTNTGELFF
TGTGCCAGCAGCTTCCTCCCCAGAGGAACGAACACCGGGGAGCTGTTTTTT
>TRBV20-1|TRBJ2-3|few|NA
CSARDGGAGTDTQYF
TGCAGTGCTAGAGATGGGGGGGCTGGCACAGATACGCAGTATTTT
>TRBV7-2|TRBJ1-5|NA|NA
CASSLAGGRSNQPQHF
TGTGCCAGCAGCTTGGCCGGAGGGAGGAGCAATCAGCCCCAGCATTTT
>TRBV7-9|TRBJ2-3|few|TRBD2
CASSQSPGGGRGTDTQYF
TGTGCCAGCAGCCAGAGTCCCGGGGGAGGGAGGGGCACAGATACGCAGTATTTT
>TRBV6-1|TRBJ2-5|few|TRBD2
CASSGRLAGQETQYF
TGTGCCAGCAGTGGGCGACTAGCGGGCCAAGAGACCCAGTACTTC
>TRBV11-1|TRBJ2-3|few|TRBD2
CASSAGLAGDTQYF
TGTGCCAGCAGCGCGGGACTAGCGGGCGATACGCAGTATTTT
>TRBV19|TRBJ2-7|NA|TRBD1
CASSRDREYEQYF
TGTGCCAGTTCCCGGGACAGGGAATACGAGCAGTACTTC
>TRBV27|TRBJ2-1|few|NA
CASRPGASSRVSYNEQFF
TGTGCCAGCAGACCGGGCGCTTCCTCCAGGGTCTCCTACAATGAGCAGTTCTTC
>TRBV7-6|TRBJ2-1|NA|NA
CASSLELREEQFF
TGTGCCAGCAGCTTAGAGCTAAGGGAGGAGCAGTTCTTC
>TRBV10-3|TRBJ2-2|once|NA
CAISDSGRTNTGELFF
TGTGCCATCAGTGATTCTGGACGGACGAACACCGGGGAGCTGTTTTTT
>TRBV20-1|TRBJ2-3|NA|TRBD1
CSALSRTGLTDTQYF
TGCAGTGCCCTATCCAGGACAGGGCTCACAGATACGCAGTATTTT
>TRBV7-2|TRBJ2-7|few|NA
CASSIVRDEQYF
TGTGCCAGCAGCATCGTCAGAGACGAGCAGTACTTC
>TRBV6-1|TRBJ1-3|few|TRBD1
CASSKRGTGGGNTIYF
TGTGCCAGCAGTAAACGCGGGACAGGCGGAGGAAACACCATATATTTT
>TRBV2|TRBJ2-5|NA|NA
CASSEIGETQYF
TGTGCCAGCAGTGAAATAGGAGAGACCCAGTACTTC
>TRBV12-3/TRBV12-4|TRBJ1-5|few|TRBD1
CASSPRDRGRRPQHF
TGTGCCAGCAGTCCCCGGGACAGGGGTCGCCGGCCCCAGCATTTT
>TRBV6-5|TRBJ2-2|few|NA
CASSYFRASGELFF
TGTGCCAGCAGTTACTTTCGGGCATCCGGGGAGCTGTTTTTT
>TRBV12-3/TRBV12-4|TRBJ2-1|NA|TRBD2
CASSSWDYVDNEQFF
TGTGCCAGCAGCTCCTGGGACTACGTTGACAATGAGCAGTTCTTC
>TRBV11-2|TRBJ2-3|once|TRBD2
CASSSSGRVADTQYF
TGTGCCAGCAGCTCTAGCGGGAGGGTGGCAGATACGCAGTATTTT
>TRBV5-1|TRBJ1-3|few|NA
CASSLGARRTAGNTIYF
TGCGCCAGCAGCTTGGGCGCTCGTAGGACAGCTGGAAACACCATATATTTT
>TRBV5-1|TRBJ1-2|NA|TRBD1
CASSLGDRAIYTF
TGCGCCAGCAGCTTGGGGGACAGGGCGATCTACACCTTC
>TRBV20-1|TRBJ1-5|NA|TRBD1
CSATARQGFNQPQHF
TGCAGTGCCACGGCTAGACAGGGATTTAATCAGCCCCAGCATTTT
>TRBV4-1|TRBJ1-3|NA|TRBD1
CASSRTGFSGNTIYF
TGCGCCAGCAGCCGGACAGGTTTCTCTGGAAACACCATATATTTT
>TRBV7-9|TRBJ1-5|few|NA
CASSGGGQQPQHF
TGTGCCAGCAGTGGGGGGGGGCAACAGCCCCAGCATTTT
>TRBV24-1|TRBJ2-5|NA|TRBD2
CATRLAGEETQYF
TGTGCCACCCGGCTAGCGGGGGAAGAGACCCAGTACTTC
>TRBV7-3|TRBJ2-3|few|NA
CASSLSSTDTQYF
TGTGCCAGCAGCTTATCCAGCACAGATACGCAGTATTTT
>TRBV21-1|TRBJ2-3|few|NA
CASSKDRAAERECDTDTQYF
TGTGCCAGCAGCAAAGATCGGGCAGCCGAGCGGGAGTGTGACACAGATACGCAGTATTTT
>TRBV12-5|TRBJ2-1|NA|NA
CASGLTPNRVRVDEQFF
TGTGCTAGTGGTTTGACCCCAAACCGGGTCAGGGTTGATGAGCAGTTCTTC